The T cell receptor (beta chain) under discussion was sequenced for a study of PD-L1 blockade in urothelial cancer (dated by TCRdb to the late 2010s). Broadly, across the study: All patients started therapy at some point between 2014 and 2016 and received atezolizumab 1,200 mg intravenously every 3 weeks. About 90% of the roughly 30 patients were males with bladder-origin urothelial cancer, and 18 of 29 reported a prior smoking history. Over 28 patients had pretreatment blood TCR-seq, some 25 had at least one posttreatment blood collection, and some 25 had tumor TCR-seq. Roughly nine patients achieved durable clinical benefit and 20 did not. TCR sequencing covered pretreatment tumor samples and matched, serially collected peripheral blood taken before and after atezolizumab treatment. The study, an exploratory multi-omic analysis, examined somatic, immune and clinical correlates of response to PD-L1 blockade with atezolizumab in urothelial cancer. In the same patients, pretreatment tumors underwent whole exome sequencing and RNA sequencing in addition to TCR sequencing. Blood samples gave median yields of approximately 130,000 T cells and over 80,000 unique TCRs, along with a median clonality of approximately 0.08. An ECOG performance status of 0 or 1 was recorded for the patients, and 0 to 3 prior chemotherapy regimens had been received by the patients. Durable clinical benefit meant progression-free survival longer than 6 months, and TCR features were also tested against progression-free and overall survival. Blood samples were analyzed at 3 weeks after treatment start (second dose) and at 6 weeks after treatment start.

Study-level results and caveats: A pretreatment peripheral blood TCR clonality below the median was linked to improved progression-free and overall survival. Because of the small sample size (n = 29) and the many exploratory analyses performed, the results are intended to be regarded as hypothesis-generating. Greater expansion of tumor-associated TCR clones in peripheral blood 3 weeks after the start of treatment was observed in patients with durable benefit (n of about 21, p = 0.022).

The cohort comprised approximately 30 patients with locally advanced or metastatic urothelial carcinoma treated at Memorial Sloan Kettering on a trial protocol. Peripheral blood mononuclear cells were collected pretreatment and during treatment, with between 1 and 8 total time points obtained per patient. The Qiagen DNeasy Blood extraction kit was used to purify genomic DNA from total PBMCs and from tumor samples. PBMCs were collected pretreatment and during treatment, and were isolated and stored as previously described. Synthetic TCR analog templates were spiked into each PCR to estimate absolute template abundance from read counts. TCRbeta CDR3 regions were amplified from genomic DNA with bias-controlled V and J gene primers using the immunoSEQ assay. Sequencing of rearranged TCRbeta segments was performed at approximately 20X coverage. The authors' pipeline ran thus. Sequencing errors were corrected by clustering and CDR3s were annotated against IMGT to assign V, D and J genes. Downstream analyses used only productive TCRbeta rearrangements, leaving out any out-of-frame or stop-codon sequences. Clonality was calculated as one minus the Shannon entropy normalized by the log of the number of unique productive sequences. Fisher's exact test with Benjamini-Hochberg correction, using a cutoff of adjusted p below 0.01, was how clones that differed between time points or between blood and tumor were identified. TCRdb carries this immuneACCESS record with in-frame sequences only. Its versions omit some clonotypes, under half of them owing to an unresolved V gene in the studies checked, with the rest unexplained. V and J calls plus clone size are reproduced from that table; the DNA served to infer D and trimming. For this sample there are fewer than 45,000 clones; roughly four fifths appear just once. The top ten hold approximately 3.5% of the sample.

For this chain, trimming is 5 bases at the V end and 2 bases at the J end, and the number of junction bases without a gene match is 6. The CDR3 contains 15 residues, cysteine and phenylalanine counted. Only the CDR3 part of the read is kept: 45 bases, read in frame from the first base. Points on this clone: This receptor's antigen is unknown. One base away there is no much larger clone; base qualities are not given.

The source of this sequence is a man in his 70s with urothelial cancer. The V and J genes are TRBV23-1 and TRBJ2-7; 10 bases in between match TRBD1. TRBV23-1 is designated an ORF whose function remains uncertain. The source was PBMCs, collected around atezolizumab (anti-PD-L1) treatment. The DNA sequence follows: TGCGCCAGCAGTTCGCCGGGACAGGGGCCCTACGAGCAGTACTTC. This gives the protein CASSSPGQGPYEQYF.